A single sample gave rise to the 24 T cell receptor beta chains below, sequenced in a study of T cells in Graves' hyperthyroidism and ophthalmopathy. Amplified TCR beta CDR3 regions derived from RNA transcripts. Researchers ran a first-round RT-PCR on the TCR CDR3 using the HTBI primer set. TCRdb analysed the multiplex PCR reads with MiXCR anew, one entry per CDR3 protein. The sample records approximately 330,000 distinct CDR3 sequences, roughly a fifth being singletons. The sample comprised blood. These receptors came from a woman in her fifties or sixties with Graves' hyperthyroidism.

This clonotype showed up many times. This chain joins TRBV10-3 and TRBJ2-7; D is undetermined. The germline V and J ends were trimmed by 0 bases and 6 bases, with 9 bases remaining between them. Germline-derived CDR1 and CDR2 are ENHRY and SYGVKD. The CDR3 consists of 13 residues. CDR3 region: CAISESSRTEQYF. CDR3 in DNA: TGTGCCATCAGTGAGTCGTCCAGGACCGAGCAGTACTTC.

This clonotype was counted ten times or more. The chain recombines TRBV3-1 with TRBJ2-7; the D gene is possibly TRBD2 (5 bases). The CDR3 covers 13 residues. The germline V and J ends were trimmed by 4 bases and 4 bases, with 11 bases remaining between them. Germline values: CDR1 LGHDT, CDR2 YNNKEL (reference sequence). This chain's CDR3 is CASSPSGKYEQYF. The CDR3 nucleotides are TGTGCCAGCAGCCCGTCCGGGAAATACGAGCAGTACTTC.

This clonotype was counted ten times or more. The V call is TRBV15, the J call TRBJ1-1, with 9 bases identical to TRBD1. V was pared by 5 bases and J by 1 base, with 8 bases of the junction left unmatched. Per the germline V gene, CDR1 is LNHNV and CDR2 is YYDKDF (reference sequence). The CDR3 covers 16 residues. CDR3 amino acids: CATSPGQGRTNTEAFF. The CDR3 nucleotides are TGTGCCACCAGCCCAGGACAGGGGAGAACGAACACTGAAGCTTTCTTT.

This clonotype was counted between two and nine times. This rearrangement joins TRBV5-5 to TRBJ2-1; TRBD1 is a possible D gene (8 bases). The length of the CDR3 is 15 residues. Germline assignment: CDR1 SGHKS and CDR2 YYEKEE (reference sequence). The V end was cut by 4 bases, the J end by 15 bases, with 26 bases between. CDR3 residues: CASSRQGREGLVPFF. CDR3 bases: TGTGCCAGCAGCAGACAGGGGAGGGAAGGGCTAGTCCCGTTCTTC.

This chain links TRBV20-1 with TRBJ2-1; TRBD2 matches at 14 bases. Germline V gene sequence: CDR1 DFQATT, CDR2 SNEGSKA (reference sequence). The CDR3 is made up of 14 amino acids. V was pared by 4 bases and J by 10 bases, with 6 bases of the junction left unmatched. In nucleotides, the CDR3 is TGCAGTGCTATGACTAGCGGGAGGGCCTGGGAGCAGTTCTTC. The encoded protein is CSAMTSGRAWEQFF.

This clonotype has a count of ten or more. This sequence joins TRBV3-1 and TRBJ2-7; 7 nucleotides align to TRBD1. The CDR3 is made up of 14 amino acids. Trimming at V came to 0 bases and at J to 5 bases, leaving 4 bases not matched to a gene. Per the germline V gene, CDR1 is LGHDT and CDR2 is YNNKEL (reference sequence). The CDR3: CASSQDDRAHEQYF. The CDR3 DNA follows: TGTGCCAGCAGCCAAGATGACAGGGCCCACGAGCAGTACTTC.

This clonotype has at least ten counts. This CDR3 reads CSARRQMNTEAFF. As DNA, the CDR3 is TGCAGTGCTAGAAGACAGATGAACACTGAAGCTTTCTTT. The chain couples TRBV20-1 to TRBJ1-1, with D possibly TRBD1 on 5 matching bases. Germline CDR1 and CDR2: DFQATT and SNEGSKA (reference sequence). The germline V and J ends were trimmed by 2 bases and 0 bases, with 7 bases remaining between them. CDR3 length: 13 residues.

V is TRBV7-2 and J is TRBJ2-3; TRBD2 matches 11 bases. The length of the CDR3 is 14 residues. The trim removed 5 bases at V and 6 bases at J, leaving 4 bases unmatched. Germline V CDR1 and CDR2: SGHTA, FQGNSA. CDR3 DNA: TGTGCCAGCAGCCCACCTAGCGGGGGGGATACGCAGTATTTT. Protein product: CASSPPSGGDTQYF.

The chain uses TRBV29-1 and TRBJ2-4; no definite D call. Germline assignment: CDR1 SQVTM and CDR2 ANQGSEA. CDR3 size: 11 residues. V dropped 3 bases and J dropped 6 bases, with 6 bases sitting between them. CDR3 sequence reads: CSVDQRNIQYF. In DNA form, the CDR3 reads TGCAGCGTTGACCAGAGAAACATTCAGTACTTC.

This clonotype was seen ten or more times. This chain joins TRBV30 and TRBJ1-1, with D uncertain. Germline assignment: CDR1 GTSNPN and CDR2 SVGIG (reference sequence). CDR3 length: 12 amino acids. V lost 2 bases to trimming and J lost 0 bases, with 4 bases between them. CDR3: CAWSKMNTEAFF. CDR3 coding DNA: TGTGCCTGGAGTAAGATGAACACTGAAGCTTTCTTT.

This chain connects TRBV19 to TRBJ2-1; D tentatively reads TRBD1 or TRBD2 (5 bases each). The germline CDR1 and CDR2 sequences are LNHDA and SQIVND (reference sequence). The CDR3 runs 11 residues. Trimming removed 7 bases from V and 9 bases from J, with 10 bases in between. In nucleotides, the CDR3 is TGTGCCAGTACCCTGGGGACTGAGCAGTTCTTC. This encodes CASTLGTEQFF.

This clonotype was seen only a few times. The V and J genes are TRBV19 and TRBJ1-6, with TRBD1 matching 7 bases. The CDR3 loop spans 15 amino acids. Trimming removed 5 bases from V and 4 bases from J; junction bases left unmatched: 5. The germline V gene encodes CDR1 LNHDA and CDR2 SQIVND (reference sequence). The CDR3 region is CASSPGTAYNSPLHF. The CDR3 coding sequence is TGTGCCAGTAGTCCCGGGACAGCGTATAATTCACCCCTCCACTTT.

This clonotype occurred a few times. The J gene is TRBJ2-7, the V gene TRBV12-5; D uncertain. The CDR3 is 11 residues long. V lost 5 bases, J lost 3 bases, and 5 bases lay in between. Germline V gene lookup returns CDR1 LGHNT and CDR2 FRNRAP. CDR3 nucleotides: TGTGCTAGTGGTGACGGCTACGAGCAGTACTTC. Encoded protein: CASGDGYEQYF.

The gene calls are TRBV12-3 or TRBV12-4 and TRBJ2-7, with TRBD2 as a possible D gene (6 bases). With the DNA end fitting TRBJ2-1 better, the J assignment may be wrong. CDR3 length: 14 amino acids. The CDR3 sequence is CASSLGDSSYEQFF. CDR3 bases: TGTGCCAGCAGCTTGGGGGACTCTTCCTACGAGCAGTTCTTC.

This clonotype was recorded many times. CDR3 region: CASSRNFPNEQFF. CDR3 nucleotide sequence: TGTGCCAGCAGTCGGAATTTCCCGAATGAGCAGTTCTTC. This chain uses TRBV12-3 or TRBV12-4 with TRBJ2-1; D is unclear. The CDR3 runs 13 residues. V was cut by 5 bases and J by 7 bases, with 12 bases left in between.

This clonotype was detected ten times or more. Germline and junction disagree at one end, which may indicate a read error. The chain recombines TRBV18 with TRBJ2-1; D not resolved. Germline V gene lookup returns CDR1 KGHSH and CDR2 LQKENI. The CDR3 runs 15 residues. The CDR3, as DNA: TGTGCCAGCTCACCACGAGAGACCTCCTACAATAAGCAGTTCTTC. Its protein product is CASSPRETSYNKQFF.

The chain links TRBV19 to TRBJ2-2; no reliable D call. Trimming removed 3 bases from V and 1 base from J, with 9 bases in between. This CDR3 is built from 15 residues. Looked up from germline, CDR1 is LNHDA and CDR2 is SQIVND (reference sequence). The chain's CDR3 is CASSIFDKNTGELFF. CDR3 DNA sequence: TGTGCCAGTAGTATCTTTGACAAGAACACCGGGGAGCTGTTTTTT.

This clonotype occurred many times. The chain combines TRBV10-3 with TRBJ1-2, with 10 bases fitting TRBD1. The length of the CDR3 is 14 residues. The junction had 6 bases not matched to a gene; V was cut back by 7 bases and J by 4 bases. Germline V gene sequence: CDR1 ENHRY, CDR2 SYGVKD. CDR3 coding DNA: TGTGCCATCACCCGGGACAGGGGAAGCTATGGCTACACCTTC. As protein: CAITRDRGSYGYTF.

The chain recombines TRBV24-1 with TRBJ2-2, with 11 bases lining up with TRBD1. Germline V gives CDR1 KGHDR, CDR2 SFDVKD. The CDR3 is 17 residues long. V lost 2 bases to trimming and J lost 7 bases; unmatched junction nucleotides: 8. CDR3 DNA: TGTGCCACCAGTGATTCTACCACGGGACAGGGGGACGGGGAGCTGTTTTTT. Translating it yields CATSDSTTGQGDGELFF.

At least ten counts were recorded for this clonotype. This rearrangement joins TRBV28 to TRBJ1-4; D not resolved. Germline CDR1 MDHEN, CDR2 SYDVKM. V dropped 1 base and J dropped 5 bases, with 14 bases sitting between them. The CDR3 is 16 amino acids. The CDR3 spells CASSLLTLTGNEKLFF. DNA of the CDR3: TGTGCCAGCAGTTTATTGACACTGACGGGAAATGAAAAACTGTTTTTT.

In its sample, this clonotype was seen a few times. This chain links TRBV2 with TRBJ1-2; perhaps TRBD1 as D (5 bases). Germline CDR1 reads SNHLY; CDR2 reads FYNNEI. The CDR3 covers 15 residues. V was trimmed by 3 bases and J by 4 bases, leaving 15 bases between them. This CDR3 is CASSERRGGGYGYTF. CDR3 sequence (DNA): TGTGCCAGCAGTGAGAGAAGGGGAGGAGGCTATGGCTACACCTTC.

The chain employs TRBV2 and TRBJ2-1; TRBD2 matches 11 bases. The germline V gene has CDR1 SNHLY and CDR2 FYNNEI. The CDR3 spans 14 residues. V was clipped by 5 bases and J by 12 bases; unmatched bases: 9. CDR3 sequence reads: CASSSPGLAESQFF. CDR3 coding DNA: TGTGCCAGCAGTTCCCCGGGACTAGCGGAGTCGCAGTTCTTC.

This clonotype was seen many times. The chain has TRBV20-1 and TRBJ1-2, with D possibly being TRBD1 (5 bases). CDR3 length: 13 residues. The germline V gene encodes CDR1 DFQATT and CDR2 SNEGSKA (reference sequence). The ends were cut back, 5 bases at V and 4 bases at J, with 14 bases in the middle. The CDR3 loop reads CSASHPGPYGYTF. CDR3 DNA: TGCAGTGCTTCCCATCCGGGACCCTATGGCTACACCTTC.

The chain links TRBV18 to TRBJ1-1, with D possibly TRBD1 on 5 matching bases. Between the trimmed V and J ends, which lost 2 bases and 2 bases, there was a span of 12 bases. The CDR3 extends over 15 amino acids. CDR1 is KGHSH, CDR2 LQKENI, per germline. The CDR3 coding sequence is TGTGCCAGCTCACCATTAAGACAGCTAAACACTGAAGCTTTCTTT. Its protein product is CASSPLRQLNTEAFF.